The clone carrying this T cell receptor beta chain was picked up a small number of times. The antigen remains undetermined. This record comes from a study of T-cell memory formation after mild COVID-19. The wider study: Largely donor-specific TCR clusters were found.

Germline loops: CDR1 SGHRS, CDR2 YFSETQ. The ends lost 4 bases at V and 3 bases at J; junction bases unmatched: 8. This CDR3 comprises 15 residues. Study-level results: That cross-reactive memory joined was suggested by some responding clones appearing in pre-infection memory. CD4+ contracting clones were found mainly in CM and EM, and CD8+ ones in EMRA.

Libraries for TCRalpha and TCRbeta carried sample barcodes and unique molecular identifiers via 5'RACE. TCRdb itself ran the 5' RACE reads through MiXCR, one entry per CDR3 protein. Of under 550,000 distinct CDR3 sequences detected, over 15% appear once; the ten largest clones hold about 12%. The chain combines TRBV5-1 with TRBJ2-7, with 9 bases aligning to TRBD1. Input material: PBMCs or a T cell subset sorted from them (not recorded which). The clonotype comes from an adult woman who had mild COVID-19 (a few samples of this study predate the infection). Cell type and time point are not known. CDR3 region: CASSAHRGQDYEQYF. The CDR3 DNA sequence: TGCGCCAGCAGCGCTCACAGGGGGCAAGACTACGAGCAGTACTTC.